The T cell receptor (beta chain) described here comes from a study of blood T cell repertoires in COVID-19. This CDR3 has 16 amino acids. Germline CDR1 and CDR2: SGHVS and FNYEAQ. Trimming cost V 1 base and J 5 bases, with 15 bases left between them. Clones were read by immunoSEQ multiplex PCR, and TCRdb kept only the in-frame ones, dropping some. The data contain about 86,000 clones, about four fifths of them singletons. V usage is TRBV7-6 and J usage is TRBJ1-3, with D possibly being TRBD1 (6 bases). Sequenced material: peripheral blood. This receptor was identified in a woman of 80 years or more with acute or convalescent COVID-19. The CDR3 DNA is TGTGCCAGCAGCTTAGGATTGGGGGGGCCAAGAAACACCATATATTTT. It specifies CASSLGLGGPRNTIYF.